A single T cell receptor (beta chain) is shown here with its context. The target antigen is unknown. This CDR3 has 15 amino acids. The germline V gene has CDR1 SGHAT and CDR2 FQNNGV. Trimming took 5 bases from V and 3 from J, leaving 17 bases between them. The sample belongs to a study of vaccination effects on CD4 cells after COVID-19. Peptide-pool stimulation followed by sequencing identified expanded antigen-specific CD4+ clonotypes in the ViraFEST assay. Isolating CD4+ T cells followed approximately 9 days of culture. On days 3 and 7, fresh IL-2 medium replaced half the medium. Produced via immunoSEQ multiplex PCR; TCRdb's table is partial and in-frame only. The profile shows 50,000 to 65,000 clones, 75% to 90% of them singletons. Findings and caveats of the study: Late post-vaccination, clones induced by infection and those induced by vaccine underwent marked clonal contraction.

The receptor comes from a human donor who received a COVID-19 vaccine. Sequencing was performed on CD4+ T cells from PBMCs cultured with HCoV-229E spike peptides, taken before COVID-19 vaccination. The chain has TRBV11-2 and TRBJ2-7; D possibly corresponds to TRBD2 (6 bases). CDR3: CASSRGRGLNYEQYV. The CDR3 DNA reads TGTGCCAGCAGCCGAGGGCGGGGACTTAACTACGAGCAGTACGTC.